The 20 T cell receptor beta chains in this list originate from one sample, sequenced in a study of shared clonotypes between healthy human individuals. Clones were sequenced by immunoSEQ multiplex PCR, and TCRdb holds only the in-frame ones, with some missing. The top ten hold roughly 0.15% of the sample, which has 2,500,000 or so clones, 90% to 95% seen once. Sequencing was carried out using naive CD4+ T cells sorted from blood. Subset in this sample: CD45RA+ positively selected. All receptors derive from a man aged 18-30 years in good health.

This clone appeared a single time. The sample has other DNA sequences that encode this CDR3 too. V is TRBV13 and J is TRBJ1-5, with D hard to call. CDR3 length equals 12 residues. With 0 bases removed from V and 6 bases from J, the gap between germline ends came to 3 bases. Germline V CDR1 and CDR2: PRHDT, FYEKMQ (reference sequence). The CDR3 protein is CASSLGAQPQHF. The CDR3 DNA reads as TGTGCCAGCAGCTTAGGAGCTCAGCCCCAGCATTTT.

The rearrangement uses TRBV18 and TRBJ2-1; 12 bases match TRBD2. With V trimmed by 2 bases and J by 7 bases, 9 bases remained unmatched. The CDR3 consists of 17 residues. CDR1 and CDR2 (germline): KGHSH, LQKENI. CDR3 coding DNA: TGTGCCAGCTCACCAGTGGCTAGCGGGGGGGCCGGGAATGAGCAGTTCTTC. It is translated as CASSPVASGGAGNEQFF.

The V gene is TRBV19, the J gene TRBJ1-4, with a weak D call TRBD1 (6 bases). The germline CDR1 and CDR2 sequences are LNHDA and SQIVND (reference sequence). The CDR3 runs 14 residues. Trimming left V 5 bases short and J 3 bases short, with 10 bases between. The CDR3 DNA reads as TGTGCCAGTAGTTACAGGGATGCTAATGAAAAACTGTTTTTT. This encodes CASSYRDANEKLFF.

V is TRBV5-1 and J is TRBJ1-3, with a weak D call TRBD1 (6 bases). The CDR3 contains 16 residues. Germline V lookup: CDR1 SGHRS, CDR2 YFSETQ. Trimming left V 3 bases short and J 0 bases short, with 13 bases between. The CDR3 loop reads CASSSSGALSGNTIYF. The CDR3 bases are TGCGCCAGCAGCTCTTCAGGGGCCCTCTCTGGAAACACCATATATTTT. The full variable domain, its missing parts supplied by reference TRBV5-1 and TRBJ1-3, is KAGVTQTPRYLIKTRGQQVTLSCSPISGHRSVSWYQQTPGQGLQFLFEYFSETQRNKGNFPGRFSGRQFSNSRSEMNVSTLELGDSALYLCASSSSGALSGNTIYFGEGSWLTVV.

V usage is TRBV4-3 and J usage is TRBJ2-7; 12 positions match TRBD2. The CDR3 runs 13 residues. CDR1 is LGHNA, CDR2 YSLEER, per germline. V lost 4 bases and J lost 5; bases outside the gene matches: 0. The CDR3 coding sequence is TGCGCCAGCAGCCGACTAGCGGGAGACGAGCAGTACTTC. This gives the protein CASSRLAGDEQYF.

The rearrangement links TRBV29-1 to TRBJ2-3, with 11 nucleotides matching TRBD1. This CDR3 contains 14 residues. V shed 3 bases and J 6 bases; nucleotides not matched to a gene: 5. Germline lookup yields CDR1 SQVTM and CDR2 ANQGSEA. The DNA for the CDR3 is TGCAGCGTTGACGGACAGGGGGCGGGCGATACGCAGTATTTT. Translating it yields CSVDGQGAGDTQYF.

On this clone itself: A read error may produce the germline difference seen at one junction end. V is TRBV11-2 and J is TRBJ2-3; 9 nucleotides agree with TRBD2. This CDR3 spans 17 amino acids. In germline, CDR1 is SGHAT, CDR2 FQNNGV. The CDR3 region has the DNA TGTGCCAACAGCTTAGGGGTTAGCGGGAGCAGCACAGATACGCAGTATTTT. Translating it yields CANSLGVSGSSTDTQYF.

This clone was seen a single time. This chain uses TRBV4-2 with TRBJ1-2; D ambiguous. The CDR3 length is 15 residues. Trimming cost V 4 bases and J 4 bases, with 16 bases left between them. Germline values: CDR1 LGHNA, CDR2 YNFKEQ. The CDR3 bases are TGTGCCAGCAGCCCAGACCCCCGAGCCCCCTATGGCTACACCTTC. Translation gives CASSPDPRAPYGYTF.

This chain uses TRBV4-3 with TRBJ2-5; D unresolved. The CDR3 consists of 16 residues. Germline CDR1 and CDR2: LGHNA and YSLEER. V was clipped by 0 bases and J by 5 bases, with 16 bases between them. The CDR3, as DNA: TGCGCCAGCAGCCAAGATAAGGGCCGGACCAGGGAGACCCAGTACTTC. Residues: CASSQDKGRTRETQYF.

Comments on this clone: Other DNA sequences in this specimen translate into the identical CDR3. The chain joins TRBV19 to TRBJ2-7; weak D call: TRBD1 (6 bases). Deletions cut 6 bases from V and 2 bases from J, with 14 bases between. Germline V lookup: CDR1 LNHDA, CDR2 SQIVND (reference sequence). This CDR3 has 14 residues. The CDR3 region is CASSLAQGTYEQYF. The CDR3 DNA is TGTGCCAGTAGCCTTGCCCAGGGGACCTACGAGCAGTACTTC.

This rearrangement joins TRBV12-5 to TRBJ2-7, with D maybe TRBD2 (7 bases). Trimming pared 6 bases from V and 5 bases from J, leaving 11 bases between. Germline CDR1 and CDR2: LGHNT and FRNRAP. This CDR3 is 12 amino acids long. The CDR3 nucleotides read TGTGCTAGTGGCGCGGGGGCCAACGAGCAGTACTTC. It encodes CASGAGANEQYF.

With respect to this clone: Other DNA sequences in the sample encode the same CDR3. V is TRBV28 and J is TRBJ2-7; perhaps TRBD2 as D (5 bases). Trimming pared 3 bases from V and 2 bases from J, leaving 8 bases between. Per the germline V gene, CDR1 is MDHEN and CDR2 is SYDVKM. This CDR3 has 13 residues. DNA of the CDR3: TGTGCCAGCAGTTTGCCGGGAACCTACGAGCAGTACTTC. It yields the protein CASSLPGTYEQYF.

V and J are TRBV5-1 and TRBJ1-2; 9 nucleotides align to TRBD1. Germline loops: CDR1 SGHRS, CDR2 YFSETQ. With V trimmed by 0 bases and J by 8 bases, 5 bases remained unmatched. This CDR3 is built from 14 residues. CDR3 DNA sequence: TGCGCCAGCAGCTTGGCGGGGACAGGGAAGGGCTACACCTTC. Translated: CASSLAGTGKGYTF.

The chain is built from TRBV2 and TRBJ2-3; 10 bases line up with TRBD2. Trimming removed 4 bases from V and 2 bases from J; junction bases left unmatched: 12. From germline, CDR1 is SNHLY and CDR2 FYNNEI. CDR3 length equals 18 residues. CDR3 nucleotides: TGTGCCAGCAGTGGTCATCCCAGCGGGAGGGTTTTCACAGATACGCAGTATTTT. Translating it yields CASSGHPSGRVFTDTQYF.

The CDR3 coding sequence is TGTGCCAGCAGCCAAGGGAACACGCCTAAAGAGACCCAGTACTTC. Protein sequence: CASSQGNTPKETQYF. The V gene is TRBV4-2, the J gene TRBJ2-5; D remains unclear. Germline V CDR1 and CDR2: LGHNA, YNFKEQ. V gave up 1 base and J gave up 3 bases, with 12 bases separating them. The CDR3 contains 15 residues.

V and J are TRBV10-3 and TRBJ2-2, with TRBD2 matching 15 bases. Germline V gives CDR1 ENHRY, CDR2 SYGVKD. This CDR3 contains 16 residues. Losses at the gene ends were 6 bases for V and 5 bases for J; bases not matched to a gene: 4. The CDR3 protein is CAISPGLAGGTGELFF. The CDR3 DNA reads TGTGCCATCAGCCCGGGACTAGCGGGAGGAACCGGGGAGCTGTTTTTT.

The chain employs TRBV11-3 and TRBJ2-7; D may be TRBD1 or TRBD2 (6 bases each). This CDR3 has 16 residues. The V gene lost 5 bases and the J gene lost 3 bases, with 20 bases spanning the gap. Germline CDR1 is SGHNT and CDR2 is YENEEA. Here the CDR3 DNA reads TGTGCCAGCAGCCCCTTTCGGCAGGGGACTTTCTACGAGCAGTACTTC. This codes for CASSPFRQGTFYEQYF.

This clone was picked up one time. CDR3 nucleotide sequence: TGTGCCAGCAGCCTAGGGGGGCCTACCTTTGGGGAGACCCAGTACTTC. As protein: CASSLGGPTFGETQYF. The gene calls are TRBV9 and TRBJ2-5; D possibly uses TRBD1 or TRBD2 (6 bases each). The CDR3 consists of 16 residues. V gave up 4 bases and J gave up 5 bases, with 21 bases separating them. Germline assignment: CDR1 SGDLS and CDR2 YYNGEE.

A single count supports this clone. The CDR3 coding sequence is TGCGCCAGCAGCTTGCCCCTGACAGGGGCGAGAGATACGCAGTATTTT. This codes for CASSLPLTGARDTQYF. The chain carries TRBV5-1 and TRBJ2-3; TRBD1 agrees at 8 bases. This CDR3 is 16 amino acids long. The V gene end was trimmed by 1 base and the J gene end by 5 bases; junction bases not matched to a gene: 9. From germline, CDR1 is SGHRS and CDR2 YFSETQ.

This clone was seen just once. The genes are TRBV5-1 and TRBJ1-3; D might be TRBD1 (6 bases). Trimming left V 6 bases short and J 3 bases short, with 10 bases between. Germline V gives CDR1 SGHRS, CDR2 YFSETQ. The CDR3 extends over 13 amino acids. Here the CDR3 DNA reads TGCGCCAGCAAGGAAGGGGGTGGAAACACCATATATTTT. Residues: CASKEGGGNTIYF.